The TCR beta chain described here comes from a study of shared clonotypes between healthy human individuals. Whole-study findings and limits: The study generally estimated greater richness for naive than memory subsets. Non-shared clonotypes had lower generation probabilities than clonotypes shared by all four sorted-subset donors.

To note about this clone: What it recognizes is unknown.

The protocol was immunoSEQ multiplex PCR, while the TCRdb copy is restricted to in-frame clones and leaves out a portion. The top ten hold about 0.32% of the sample, which has about 380,000 clones, around 96% seen once. The V gene end was trimmed by 7 bases and the J gene end by 1 base; junction bases not matched to a gene: 8. The CDR3 loop spans 14 amino acids. The germline V gene has CDR1 SQVTM and CDR2 ANQGSEA. The V gene is TRBV29-1, the J gene TRBJ2-5; TRBD1 aligns across 8 bases. The sample taken for sequencing was memory CD8+ T cells sorted from blood. Subset defined: CD45RO+ cells pooled with CCR7-negative TemRA cells. This receptor was obtained from a man under 40 in good health. This chain's CDR3 is CSGVRDRFQETQYF. Here the CDR3 DNA reads TGCAGCGGAGTGCGGGACAGGTTCCAAGAGACCCAGTACTTC.